This T cell receptor beta chain was found in a study of cytomegalovirus exposure and HLA in healthy donors. Background on the study: There were roughly 120 million unique TCR beta sequences, drawn from about 200 million T cells, in an earlier analysis.

As concerns this clone: Its matching antigen is unknown. At one end, the junction sequence differs from germline, possibly due to a read error.

Primers: 60 Vbeta forward and 13 Jbeta reverse. Libraries were prepared by immunoSEQ multiplex PCR; TCRdb keeps only in-frame clonotypes and omits some of them. The sample holds more than 40,000 clones. This CDR3 contains 14 residues. Germline V CDR1 and CDR2: SGHNT, YENEEA. Study results and caveats: Later analysis demonstrated an association between a missense DCLRE1C variant and TCR beta V- and J-gene trimming. A further, later analysis showed that HLA-associated TCR beta chains (compared with equally common others) were more clonally expanded. Within a later analysis, the majority of CMV-associated TCR beta chains appeared HLA-restricted.

The sequenced sample was PBMCs. This rearrangement joins TRBV11-3 to TRBJ2-5; D unclear. This sequence originates from a female donor in good health and CMV-seronegative. CDR3 nucleotide sequence: TGTGCCGGCAGCCTAGGGCCCAACCAAGAGACCCAGTACTTC. Amino acids: CAGSLGPNQETQYF.